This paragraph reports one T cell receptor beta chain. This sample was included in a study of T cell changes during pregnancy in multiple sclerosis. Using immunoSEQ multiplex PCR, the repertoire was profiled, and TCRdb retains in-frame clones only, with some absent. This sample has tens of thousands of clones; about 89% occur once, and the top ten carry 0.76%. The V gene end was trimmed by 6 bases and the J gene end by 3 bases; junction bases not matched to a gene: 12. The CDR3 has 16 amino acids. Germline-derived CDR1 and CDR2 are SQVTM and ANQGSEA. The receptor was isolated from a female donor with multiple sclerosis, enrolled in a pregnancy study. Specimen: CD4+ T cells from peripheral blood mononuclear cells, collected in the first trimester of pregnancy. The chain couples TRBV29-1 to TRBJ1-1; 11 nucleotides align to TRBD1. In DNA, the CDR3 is TGCAGCGTGGGCCGGGACAGGGGGTGGGGGGACACTGAAGCTTTCTTT. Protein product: CSVGRDRGWGDTEAFF.